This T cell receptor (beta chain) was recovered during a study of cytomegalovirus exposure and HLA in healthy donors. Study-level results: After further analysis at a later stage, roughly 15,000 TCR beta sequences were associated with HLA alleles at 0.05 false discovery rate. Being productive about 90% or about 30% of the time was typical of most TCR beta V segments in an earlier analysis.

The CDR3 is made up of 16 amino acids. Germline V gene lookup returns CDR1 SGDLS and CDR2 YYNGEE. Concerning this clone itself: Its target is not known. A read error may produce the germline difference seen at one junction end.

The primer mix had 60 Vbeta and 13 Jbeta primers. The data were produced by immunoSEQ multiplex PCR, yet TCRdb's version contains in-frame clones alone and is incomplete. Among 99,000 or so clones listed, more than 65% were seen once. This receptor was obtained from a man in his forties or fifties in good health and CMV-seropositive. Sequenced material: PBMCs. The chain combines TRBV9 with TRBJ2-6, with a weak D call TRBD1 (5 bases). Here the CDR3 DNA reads TGTGCCAGCAGCGTAGTCAGCGTATCTGGGGCCAACGGCCTGACTTTC. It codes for CASSVVSVSGANGLTF.